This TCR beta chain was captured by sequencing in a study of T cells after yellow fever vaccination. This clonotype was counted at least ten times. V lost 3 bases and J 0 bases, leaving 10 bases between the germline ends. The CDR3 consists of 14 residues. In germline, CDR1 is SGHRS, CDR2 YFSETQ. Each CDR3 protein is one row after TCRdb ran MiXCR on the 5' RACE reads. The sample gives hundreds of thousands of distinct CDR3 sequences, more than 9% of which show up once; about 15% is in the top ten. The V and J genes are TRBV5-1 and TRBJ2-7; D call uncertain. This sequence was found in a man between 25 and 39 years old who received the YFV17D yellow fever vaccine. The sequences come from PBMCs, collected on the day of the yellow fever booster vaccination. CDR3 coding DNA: TGCGCCAGCAGCTCAGATCGGGCCTCCTACGAGCAGTACTTC. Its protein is CASSSDRASYEQYF.